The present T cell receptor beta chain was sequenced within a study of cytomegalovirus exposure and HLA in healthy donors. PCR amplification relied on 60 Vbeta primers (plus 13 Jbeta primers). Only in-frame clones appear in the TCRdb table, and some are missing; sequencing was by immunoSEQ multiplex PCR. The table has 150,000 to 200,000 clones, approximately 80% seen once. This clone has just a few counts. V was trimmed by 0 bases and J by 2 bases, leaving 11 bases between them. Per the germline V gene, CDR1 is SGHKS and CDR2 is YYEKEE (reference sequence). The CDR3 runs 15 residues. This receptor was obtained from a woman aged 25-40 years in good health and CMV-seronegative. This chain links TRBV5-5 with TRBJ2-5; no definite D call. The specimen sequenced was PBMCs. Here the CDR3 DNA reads TGTGCCAGCAGCTTGGATTGGCAGACACAAGAGACCCAGTACTTC. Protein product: CASSLDWQTQETQYF.